This T cell receptor (beta chain) comes out of a study of blood T cells in healthy people across ages. CDR1 SGHTA and CDR2 FQGNSA come from the germline V gene. With V trimmed by 6 bases and J by 2 bases, 9 bases remained unmatched. The CDR3 is 16 residues long. It was with a sample-barcoded 5' primer and a J-beta primer mix that a second PCR of roughly 7 to 12 cycles was run. Using its own MiXCR run on the 5' RACE reads, TCRdb lists one record per CDR3 protein. The top ten clones hold under 4% of a sample with about 800,000 distinct CDR3 sequences, more than 20% of them seen once. This sample was also put to use in a study of T cells of mothers and their children.

The material sequenced was blood. V usage is TRBV7-2 and J usage is TRBJ2-1; 8 nucleotides agree with TRBD2. The sequence came from a boy younger than 18 in good health. The CDR3 protein is CASRLGYSGAYNEQFF. The CDR3 bases are TGTGCCAGCAGGCTAGGGTATAGCGGGGCCTACAATGAGCAGTTCTTC.